This TCR beta chain was sequenced in a study of human T cells and chemical hapten exposure. Study summary: The use of 2% DPC on around 2 cm by around 2 cm of upper inner arm skin constituted sensitization. The study patch tested 0.01% DPC on the upper back and read results at 6 days.

One entry per CDR3 protein, called by TCRdb with MiXCR from the RACE reads. Of over 60,000 distinct CDR3 sequences listed, 9% to 12% are singletons. Documented time point: patch test 2, 6 weeks after DPC sensitization. The treatment here: therapeutic diphenylcyclopropenone sensitization with weekly scalp DPC. Trimming left V 6 bases short and J 11 bases short, with 16 bases between. Looked up from germline, CDR1 is SQVTM and CDR2 is ANQGSEA. The length of the CDR3 is 11 residues. The clonotype comes from a woman between 50 and 59 years old with alopecia areata. Some clones in this sample may be carry-over from other donors' samples. The chain uses TRBV29-1 and TRBJ1-1; D unclear. The sequencing used whole blood, collected in connection with sensitization to the hapten diphenylcyclopropenone (DPC). CDR3 loop: CSVTVSSGAFF. The CDR3 nucleotides are TGCAGCGTGACCGTTTCTTCGGGGGCTTTCTTT.